This T cell receptor (beta chain) was captured by sequencing in a study of beta chain features in type 1 diabetes. Broader study findings: Patients with type 1 diabetes showed fewer VDJ junction insertions and more deletions. PCR, the amplification step, might favor shorter templates, equally in patients and controls. Significant though moderate, a shortening of TCRB CDR3s appeared in all four CD4+ subsets of Type 1 diabetes patients.

On this clone: The antigen remains undetermined.

One heparinised draw, averaging around 120 mL, was taken per donor. Markers CD45RO/CCR7/CD25/CD127/CD95/CD27 served to sort CD4+ naive, central memory, regulatory and stem cell-like memory cells. Trimming took 6 bases from V and 1 from J, leaving 19 bases between them. CDR1 is MDHEN, CDR2 SYDVKM, per germline. The CDR3 is 16 residues long. The entirety of the isolated RNA underwent reverse transcription, so expressed TCRB transcripts were sequenced. Sequencing used immunoSEQ multiplex PCR; TCRdb keeps in-frame clones, though not all of them. The sample carries 200,000 to 300,000 clones, just over 20% recorded once.

This rearrangement joins TRBV28 to TRBJ2-7; TRBD1 might be the D (6 bases). The origin of this receptor is a woman aged 40 to 50 with type 1 diabetes. The sample consisted of naive CD4+ T cells from blood. CDR3 loop: CASSPGTSTGSYEQYF. In nucleotides, the CDR3 is TGTGCCAGCAGCCCCGGGACATCGACTGGGTCCTACGAGCAGTACTTC.